Below, 15 T cell receptor beta chains from the same sample are listed, as sequenced in a study of CD8 T cells in Susac syndrome. Reverse transcription of roughly 0.5 to 1 ug RNA was performed with random hexamers. TCRdb itself ran the immunoSEQ multiplex PCR reads through MiXCR, one entry per CDR3 protein. Seen here are about 280,000 distinct CDR3 sequences, 85% observed once, and the top ten hold about 0.11%. Sequenced input: CD8+ T cells from PBMCs. Receptors originate from a human donor with multiple sclerosis.

The chain links TRBV3-1 to TRBJ2-1, with D possibly being TRBD1 or TRBD2 (5 bases each). The germline V gene has CDR1 LGHDT and CDR2 YNNKEL (reference sequence). V lost 4 bases to trimming and J lost 0 bases, with 10 bases between them. The CDR3 totals 15 residues. CDR3 amino acids: CASSRDASSYNEQFF. CDR3 in DNA: TGTGCCAGCAGCCGGGACGCGAGCTCCTACAATGAGCAGTTCTTC.

J is TRBJ2-7 and V is TRBV30, with D perhaps matching TRBD1 (5 bases). CDR1 is GTSNPN and CDR2 is SVGIG in the germline V gene (reference sequence). V lost 5 bases, J lost 1 base, and 9 bases lay in between. The CDR3 spans 12 residues. As DNA, the CDR3 is TGTGCCTGGGGACATACTTCCTACGAGCAGTACTTC. Protein product: CAWGHTSYEQYF. The entire variable domain, with the rest obtained from reference TRBV30 and TRBJ2-7, is as follows: SQTIHQWPATLVQPVGSPLSLECTVEGTSNPNLYWYRQAAGRGLQLLFYSVGIGQISSEVPQNLSASRPQDRQFILSSKKLLLSDSGFYLCAWGHTSYEQYFGPGTRLTVT.

The rearrangement uses TRBV15 and TRBJ2-5; D is unresolved. The CDR3 is 14 amino acids. CDR1 is LNHNV and CDR2 is YYDKDF in the germline V gene (reference sequence). Trimming shortened V by 2 bases and J by 1 base, and 8 bases separated the two germline ends. The CDR3 DNA reads TGTGCCACCAGCAGAAGGCAGGTCCAAGAGACCCAGTACTTC. It translates to CATSRRQVQETQYF.

The chain couples TRBV27 to TRBJ2-7, with D perhaps TRBD1 or TRBD2 (5 bases each). CDR1 and CDR2 from the germline V gene are MNHEY and SMNVEV (reference sequence). This CDR3 spans 16 amino acids. V lost 6 bases, J lost 1 base, and 19 bases lay in between. The CDR3 sequence is CASRMYHRDESYEQYF. The CDR3 DNA reads TGTGCCAGCAGGATGTACCATCGGGACGAGTCCTACGAGCAGTACTTC.

The V and J genes are TRBV7-9 and TRBJ2-1, with 9 nucleotides matching TRBD1. Per the germline V gene, CDR1 is SEHNR and CDR2 is FQNEAQ (reference sequence). The CDR3 extends over 15 amino acids. V shed 4 bases and J 8 bases; nucleotides not matched to a gene: 9. CDR3 amino acids: CASSYLRTGDDEQFF. The DNA of the CDR3 is TGTGCCAGCAGCTACCTAAGGACAGGGGACGATGAGCAGTTCTTC.

The CDR3 here is CASSSFNRIIRLGSNEQFF. CDR3 DNA: TGTGCCAGCAGTTCATTCAACCGAATTATAAGACTAGGAAGCAATGAGCAGTTCTTC. This rearrangement joins TRBV28 to TRBJ2-1; D may be TRBD2 (6 bases). V was trimmed by 4 bases and J by 6 bases, leaving 28 bases between them. CDR1 and CDR2 from the germline V gene are MDHEN and SYDVKM. The CDR3 totals 19 residues.

The chain has TRBV29-1 and TRBJ2-1; D is ambiguous. Trimming took off 2 bases at V and 9 bases at J, with 11 bases between the two ends. There are 12 residues in the CDR3. Germline CDR1 SQVTM, CDR2 ANQGSEA. The CDR3 DNA sequence: TGCAGCGTTGAAAAAGGCGAGAGTGAGCAGTTCTTC. It yields the protein CSVEKGESEQFF.

The CDR3 DNA reads as TGCAGTGCTAGAGACGTCTGGGCGGGAGGTTCCTACAATGAGCAGTTCTTC. Its protein product is CSARDVWAGGSYNEQFF. The rearrangement joins TRBV20-1 to TRBJ2-1; 8 bases match TRBD2. The junction had 8 bases not matched to a gene; V was cut back by 0 bases and J by 1 base. The CDR3 totals 17 residues. CDR1 and CDR2 from the germline V gene are DFQATT and SNEGSKA (reference sequence).

This chain joins TRBV27 and TRBJ1-5, with 9 bases identical to TRBD1. V trimming: 11 bases; J trimming: 7 bases; junction bases outside the gene matches: 15. The CDR3 extends over 15 amino acids. CDR1 and CDR2 from the germline V gene are MNHEY and SMNVEV (reference sequence). The CDR3 DNA follows: TGTGCCGGCTCCCTGGGGAGGACAGGGGAGCAGCCCCAGCATTTT. Its translation is CAGSLGRTGEQPQHF.

The J gene is TRBJ2-5, the V gene TRBV10-2; 8 positions agree with TRBD2. Unmatched junction bases numbered 6, after V lost 4 bases and J lost 5 bases. The CDR3 is made up of 14 amino acids. The germline V gene encodes CDR1 WSHSY and CDR2 SAAADI. The CDR3 sequence is CASSGGLAPETQYF. CDR3 DNA sequence: TGCGCCAGCAGTGGCGGACTAGCCCCTGAGACCCAGTACTTC.

The chain has TRBV5-6 and TRBJ2-2; 7 bases map to TRBD2. V was clipped by 4 bases and J by 7 bases; unmatched bases: 13. CDR3 size: 16 residues. Germline V gene sequence: CDR1 SGHDT, CDR2 YYEEEE. The CDR3 bases are TGTGCCAGCAGCCTGACGGGGGAGGGCCGGGGCGGGGAGCTGTTTTTT. This sequence encodes CASSLTGEGRGGELFF.

V usage is TRBV3-1 and J usage is TRBJ2-7, with 9 bases fitting TRBD2. The CDR3 loop spans 17 amino acids. Losses at the gene ends were 0 bases for V and 0 bases for J; bases not matched to a gene: 6. Germline assignment: CDR1 LGHDT and CDR2 YNNKEL (reference sequence). CDR3 sequence: CASSQDPGREGSYEQYF. CDR3 sequence (DNA): TGTGCCAGCAGCCAAGACCCGGGGCGGGAGGGCTCCTACGAGCAGTACTTC.

J is TRBJ2-7 and V is TRBV29-1; D may be TRBD2 (6 bases). Germline V lookup: CDR1 SQVTM, CDR2 ANQGSEA. CDR3 length: 13 residues. V lost 7 bases and J lost 2, with 15 bases in between. Written as DNA, the CDR3 is TGCAGCGCAACGAGCGGGCTTCCCTACGAGCAGTACTTC. Amino acids: CSATSGLPYEQYF.

This sequence joins TRBV5-1 and TRBJ2-7, with a tentative D call TRBD2 (6 bases). There are 14 residues in the CDR3. V was trimmed by 1 base and J by 6 bases, leaving 14 bases between them. CDR1 is SGHRS, CDR2 YFSETQ, per germline. As DNA, the CDR3 is TGCGCCAGCAGCTTGCGGGGGAGAGTTCTCGAGCAGTACTTC. Translation: CASSLRGRVLEQYF.

The chain combines TRBV6-1 with TRBJ1-2; 8 bases match TRBD1. Unmatched junction bases numbered 5, after V lost 5 bases and J lost 6 bases. Germline V CDR1 and CDR2: MNHNS, SASEGT. The CDR3 is 13 amino acids. The DNA for the CDR3 is TGTGCCAGCAGTCCCAGGACAGGGAATGGCTACACCTTC. This sequence encodes CASSPRTGNGYTF.